Below are 6 T cell receptor beta chains sequenced from a single sample in a study of T-cell memory formation after mild COVID-19. TCRdb recomputed calls from the 5' RACE reads with MiXCR, one row per CDR3 protein. The sample contains 140,000 or so distinct CDR3 sequences, more than 13% of which appear only once. Sequencing input: PBMCs or a T cell subset sorted from them (not recorded which). These receptors came from an adult woman who had mild COVID-19 (a few samples of this study predate the infection). Cell type and time point are not known.

The rearrangement links TRBV6-2 or TRBV6-3 to TRBJ2-1; 7 bases fit TRBD1. V dropped 2 bases and J dropped 3; count of bases not matched to a gene: 7. CDR1 MNHEY and CDR2 SVGEGT come from the germline V gene. The CDR3 length is 16 residues. The CDR3 bases are TGTGCCAGCAGTTACATCGACAGGGAACGCTACAATGAGCAGTTCTTC. Encoded protein: CASSYIDRERYNEQFF.

This chain uses TRBV7-9 with TRBJ2-2; 8 nucleotides align to TRBD2. The CDR3 covers 15 residues. From germline, CDR1 is SEHNR and CDR2 FQNEAQ (reference sequence). The junction had 4 bases not matched to a gene; V was cut back by 5 bases and J by 2 bases. Here the CDR3 reads CASSTTSGNTGELFF. The DNA for the CDR3 is TGTGCCAGCAGCACAACTAGCGGAAACACCGGGGAGCTGTTTTTT.

This chain connects TRBV12-3 or TRBV12-4 to TRBJ2-7, with 7 bases that match TRBD1. The ends lost 10 bases at V and 2 bases at J; junction bases unmatched: 5. The CDR3 totals 12 residues. The CDR3 here is CATSGQTYEQYF. The CDR3 coding sequence is TGTGCCACCTCGGGACAGACCTACGAGCAGTACTTC.

The CDR3 DNA follows: TGTGCCACCAGCACAGGGGACAATCAGCCCCAGCATTTT. Protein sequence: CATSTGDNQPQHF. The V gene is TRBV24-1, the J gene TRBJ1-5; 7 bases agree with TRBD1. The CDR3 has 13 amino acids. J was trimmed by 3 bases and V by 7 bases; bases with no gene match: 2. Germline V gene sequence: CDR1 KGHDR, CDR2 SFDVKD.

This clonotype came up a few times. The rearrangement uses TRBV7-9 and TRBJ1-2; a weak D match, TRBD1 (6 bases). The CDR3 runs to 12 residues. Germline V gene lookup returns CDR1 SEHNR and CDR2 FQNEAQ (reference sequence). The V and J ends lost 5 bases and 8 bases respectively, with 12 bases between them. This chain's CDR3 is CASSLDRSGYTF. DNA for the CDR3: TGTGCCAGCAGCCTCGACAGGAGCGGCTACACCTTC.

The chain carries TRBV20-1 and TRBJ2-1; 8 nucleotides agree with TRBD2. The CDR3 contains 13 residues. V dropped 5 bases and J dropped 6; count of bases not matched to a gene: 6. Germline assignment: CDR1 DFQATT and CDR2 SNEGSKA (reference sequence). The CDR3 DNA reads as TGCAGTGCTCTCGGGACTAGTCGCAATGAGCAGTTCTTC. Protein: CSALGTSRNEQFF.